These 14 T cell receptor beta chains were sequenced from one sample in a study of glioma-infiltrating T cells. TCR alpha and beta CDR3 regions were amplified from RNA using iRepertoire nested multiplex PCR. TCRdb recomputed calls from the multiplex PCR reads with MiXCR, one row per CDR3 protein. This table holds fewer than 250,000 distinct CDR3 sequences, 32% found once. Sequenced: glioma tissue, nonneoplastic brain tissue, or PBMCs (not recorded which). Source of these receptors: a human donor with low-grade glioma or glioblastoma, undergoing nonglioma brain surgery, or in good health (not recorded which).

This clonotype was found many times. CDR3 sequence: CASSQVSAGNYGYTF. CDR3 bases: TGTGCCAGCAGCCAAGTTTCAGCAGGGAACTATGGCTACACCTTC. The chain employs TRBV14 and TRBJ1-2; possibly TRBD1 for D (5 bases). V lost 1 base and J lost 2, with 11 bases in between. Germline assignment: CDR1 SGHDN and CDR2 FVKESK. The CDR3 contains 15 residues.

This clonotype came up many times. The chain has TRBV7-8 and TRBJ2-5; possibly TRBD2 for D (6 bases). Germline CDR1 is SGHVS and CDR2 is FQNEAQ. The germline V and J ends were trimmed by 5 bases and 3 bases, with 19 bases remaining between them. The CDR3 is made up of 16 amino acids. CDR3 in DNA: TGTGCCAGCAGCCCTGAGACTAGGAGGGCTAAAGAGACCCAGTACTTC. It translates to CASSPETRRAKETQYF.

This clonotype has ten or more counts. The rearrangement uses TRBV7-7 and TRBJ2-2, with D possibly being TRBD2 (6 bases). This CDR3 contains 14 residues. Germline V lookup: CDR1 SSHAT, CDR2 FNYEAQ (reference sequence). Trimming took off 3 bases at V and 7 bases at J, with 12 bases between the two ends. The CDR3 bases are TGTGCCAGCAGCTTTCTAGGAGGGGACGGGGAGCTGTTTTTT. Translating gives CASSFLGGDGELFF.

The chain has TRBV6-6 and TRBJ2-4; maybe TRBD1 (6 bases). V shed 0 bases and J shed 7 bases, with 13 bases lying between them. This CDR3 comprises 15 residues. CDR1 and CDR2 from the germline V gene are MNHNY and SVGAGI (reference sequence). Here the CDR3 DNA reads TGTGCCAGCAGTTACTCGACAGGAAGCTTGAACATTCAGTACTTC. Protein: CASSYSTGSLNIQYF.

This clonotype was found many times. V usage is TRBV14 and J usage is TRBJ1-2; the match to TRBD1 covers 7 bases. Losses at the gene ends were 3 bases for V and 4 bases for J; bases not matched to a gene: 14. The CDR3 is made up of 17 amino acids. CDR1 and CDR2 (germline): SGHDN, FVKESK. The CDR3 sequence is CASSQGVVRGRPYGYTF. The CDR3 DNA reads as TGTGCCAGCAGCCAGGGGGTTGTGAGGGGGCGACCCTATGGCTACACCTTC.

The sample holds a few counts of this clonotype. This chain joins TRBV18 and TRBJ2-1, with 12 bases lining up with TRBD1. V was pared by 0 bases and J by 9 bases, with 9 bases of the junction left unmatched. Germline V gives CDR1 KGHSH, CDR2 LQKENI. This CDR3 contains 17 residues. For the CDR3, the DNA is TGTGCCAGCTCACCACCGGCTTGGGGACAGGGGGCCGGTGAGCAGTTCTTC. It translates to CASSPPAWGQGAGEQFF. Using reference TRBV18 and TRBJ2-1 for the parts outside the CDR3, the full variable domain is NAGVMQNPRHLVRRRGQEARLRCSPMKGHSHVYWYRQLPEEGLKFMVYLQKENIIDESGMPKERFSAEFPKEGPSILRIQQVVRGDSAAYFCASSPPAWGQGAGEQFFGPGTRLTVL.

Remarks on this clonotype: The junction shows a germline mismatch at one end, possibly a read error. The rearrangement uses TRBV29-1 and TRBJ2-2, with D unclear. The CDR3 length is 15 residues. Germline-derived CDR1 and CDR2 are SQVTM and ANQGSEA. CDR3: CGVGEYGQNTGELFF. CDR3 nucleotides: TGCGGCGTTGGAGAGTACGGGCAGAACACCGGGGAGCTGTTTTTT.

This clonotype was picked up a small number of times. V gene TRBV18 combines with J gene TRBJ1-4; 7 bases are shared with TRBD1. The CDR3 has 14 residues. Trimming took 5 bases from V and 8 from J; bases not matched to a gene: 8. The germline CDR1 and CDR2 sequences are KGHSH and LQKENI. CDR3 DNA sequence: TGTGCCAGCTCAGAAGACAGGGCCATCGAAAAACTGTTTTTT. It encodes CASSEDRAIEKLFF.

A word on this clonotype: A much larger clone sits a single nucleotide away, making a read error possible. The chain joins TRBV12-3 or TRBV12-4 to TRBJ1-5; D not certain. Trimming removed 6 bases from V and 2 bases from J, with 11 bases in between. This CDR3 spans 14 amino acids. In nucleotides, the CDR3 is TGTGCCAGCAGCCCAGCGGATGGCAATCAGCCCCAGCATTTT. Translation gives CASSPADGNQPQHF.

This clonotype was observed at least ten times. The chain couples TRBV20-1 to TRBJ2-7; weak D call: TRBD1 (5 bases). This CDR3 is 12 amino acids long. The V and J ends lost 6 bases and 4 bases respectively, with 13 bases between them. In germline, CDR1 is DFQATT, CDR2 SNEGSKA (reference sequence). The CDR3 DNA reads TGCAGTGCCCCTGGCAGGGTATACGAGCAGTACTTC. This codes for CSAPGRVYEQYF.

A word on this clonotype: A read error is possible here, since a much larger clone lies one base away. The chain recombines TRBV18 with TRBJ1-5; D not certain. CDR1 is KGHSH, CDR2 LQKENI, per germline. The V end lost 6 bases, the J end lost 4 bases, and 16 bases lay between the germline ends. CDR3 length: 15 residues. CDR3 nucleotides: TGTGCCAGCTCGCAGTCGCTGAGGGAGAATCAGCCCCAGCATTTT. Translating gives CASSQSLRENQPQHF.

Many counts were recorded for this clonotype. CDR3 residues: CASSNRSDRPNTF. The CDR3 nucleotides are TGTGCCAGCAGTAATCGATCGGACAGGCCCAACACCTTC. The J gene is TRBJ1-2, the V gene TRBV6-1; TRBD1 matches 7 bases. Germline CDR1 reads MNHNS; CDR2 reads SASEGT. The J segment lost 12 bases and the V segment lost 5 bases, leaving 12 bases of the junction unmatched. This CDR3 contains 13 residues.

This clonotype appeared many times. The chain joins TRBV4-3 to TRBJ2-1, with 7 nucleotides matching TRBD2. The CDR3 consists of 14 residues. CDR1 is LGHNA, CDR2 YSLEER, per germline. Trimming cost V 8 bases and J 4 bases; bases outside gene matches: 8. The CDR3 sequence: CASSLTGGYNEQFF. DNA of the CDR3: TGCGCCAGCTCTCTCACGGGGGGTTACAATGAGCAGTTCTTC.

This clonotype came up many times. This chain connects TRBV19 to TRBJ2-1; D call uncertain. This CDR3 has 14 amino acids. Trimming cost V 1 base and J 0 bases, with 4 bases left between them. Germline lookup yields CDR1 LNHDA and CDR2 SQIVND (reference sequence). CDR3 region: CASSIGSSYNEQFF. CDR3 nucleotide sequence: TGTGCCAGTAGTATAGGGAGCTCCTACAATGAGCAGTTCTTC. Full variable domain (outside the CDR3, taken from reference TRBV19 and TRBJ2-1): DGGITQSPKYLFRKEGQNVTLSCEQNLNHDAMYWYRQDPGQGLRLIYYSQIVNDFQKGDIAEGYSVSREKKESFPLTVTSAQKNPTAFYLCASSIGSSYNEQFFGPGTRLTVL.